These 27 T cell receptor beta chains were all obtained from the same sample, sequenced in a study of blood T cell repertoires in COVID-19. The method was immunoSEQ multiplex PCR; TCRdb's version includes in-frame clones alone and lacks a portion of them. In the table there are hundreds of thousands of clones, roughly 90% of which are singletons. What was sequenced was peripheral blood. The receptors shown here come from a man aged 18 to 29 with active or convalescent COVID-19.

The chain combines TRBV18 with TRBJ1-5, with a weak D call TRBD1 (6 bases). The CDR3 is made up of 15 amino acids. Trimming cost V 4 bases and J 0 bases, with 10 bases left between them. CDR1 and CDR2 from the germline V gene are KGHSH and LQKENI. CDR3 protein: CASSLDRYSNQPQHF. The DNA of the CDR3 is TGTGCCAGCTCACTGGACAGATATAGCAATCAGCCCCAGCATTTT.

The CDR3 nucleotides read TGTGCCAGCAGTTTAGACAGCATGATGGATTTCTTT. It translates to CASSLDSMMDFF. The chain combines TRBV6-6 with TRBJ1-1; D possibly corresponds to TRBD1 (5 bases). Trimming took off 4 bases at V and 13 bases at J, with 16 bases between the two ends. The CDR3 extends over 12 amino acids. From germline, CDR1 is MNHNY and CDR2 SVGAGI (reference sequence).

This clone came up a few times. The V call is TRBV6-1, the J call TRBJ2-2; 12 bases match TRBD2. The germline gives CDR1 MNHNS, CDR2 SASEGT. CDR3 size: 18 residues. Trimming removed 4 bases from V and 0 bases from J; junction bases left unmatched: 6. As DNA, the CDR3 is TGTGCCAGCAGTGCCCGACTAGCGGGGGAGCCGAACACCGGGGAGCTGTTTTTT. This translates into CASSARLAGEPNTGELFF.

V gene TRBV18 combines with J gene TRBJ2-7; 12 nucleotides line up with TRBD1. The CDR3 loop spans 15 amino acids. Trimming removed 4 bases from V and 6 bases from J; junction bases left unmatched: 7. Germline CDR1 is KGHSH and CDR2 is LQKENI. CDR3 nucleotide sequence: TGTGCCAGCTCACTGACCGGGACAGGGGGCGGCGAGCAGTACTTC. Protein: CASSLTGTGGGEQYF.

This chain uses TRBV5-1 with TRBJ2-1; D is unresolved. Trimming pared 0 bases from V and 8 bases from J, leaving 12 bases between. Germline assignment: CDR1 SGHRS and CDR2 YFSETQ. There are 14 residues in the CDR3. This CDR3 is CASSLVPAADEQFF. CDR3 sequence (DNA): TGCGCCAGCAGCTTGGTACCCGCCGCGGATGAGCAGTTCTTC.

This clone has more than one count but fewer than ten. This chain uses TRBV11-3 with TRBJ2-1, with 13 nucleotides matching TRBD2. CDR1 is SGHNT and CDR2 is YENEEA in the germline V gene. The CDR3 is made up of 17 amino acids. The trim removed 1 base at V and 3 bases at J, leaving 3 bases unmatched. The CDR3 here is CASSLVRTSGGYNEQFF. CDR3 bases: TGTGCCAGCAGCTTAGTCAGGACTAGCGGGGGCTACAATGAGCAGTTCTTC.

The chain recombines TRBV19 with TRBJ1-1, with 9 bases identical to TRBD1. Germline V CDR1 and CDR2: LNHDA, SQIVND (reference sequence). The CDR3 is 12 residues long. V shed 5 bases, J shed 8 bases, and the junction held 3 bases outside the gene matches. The CDR3 loop is CASSRGQGEAFF. The DNA of the CDR3 is TGTGCCAGTAGTCGCGGACAGGGGGAAGCTTTCTTT.

The DNA of the CDR3 is TGCAGCGTTGAAATTCTCACTGAAGCTTTCTTT. Amino acids: CSVEILTEAFF. The chain is built from TRBV29-1 and TRBJ1-1; no definite D call. The CDR3 sequence is 11 residues long. Germline V gene lookup returns CDR1 SQVTM and CDR2 ANQGSEA. The ends were cut back, 2 bases at V and 4 bases at J, with 5 bases in the middle.

CDR3 nucleotides: TGTGCCAGCAGCTTGACTAGCGGGAGGATCGGGGAGCTGTTTTTT. It yields the protein CASSLTSGRIGELFF. The rearrangement links TRBV11-2 to TRBJ2-2, with 13 positions matching TRBD2. The V and J ends lost 3 bases and 7 bases, in that order; junction bases with no gene match: 2. CDR1 is SGHAT, CDR2 FQNNGV, per germline. The CDR3 spans 15 residues.

This clone was seen once. The rearrangement links TRBV7-9 to TRBJ1-1; possible D gene TRBD1, 5 bases. Trimming left V 5 bases short and J 0 bases short, with 25 bases between. This CDR3 contains 19 residues. Per the germline V gene, CDR1 is SEHNR and CDR2 is FQNEAQ (reference sequence). CDR3 amino acids: CASSPFYVEGAVMNTEAFF. The DNA for the CDR3 is TGTGCCAGCAGCCCCTTCTATGTCGAAGGGGCGGTCATGAACACTGAAGCTTTCTTT.

V and J are TRBV7-2 and TRBJ1-2; TRBD1 matches at 8 bases. Germline CDR1 and CDR2: SGHTA and FQGNSA. V lost 1 base, J lost 6 bases, and 4 bases stayed unmatched. The CDR3 consists of 14 residues. The CDR3 loop is CASSLEDREHGYTF. CDR3 nucleotide sequence: TGTGCCAGCAGCTTAGAGGACAGGGAGCATGGCTACACCTTC.

This CDR3 reads CASSQDRQNTEAFF. The CDR3 coding sequence is TGTGCCAGCAGCCAAGATCGACAGAACACTGAAGCTTTCTTT. This sequence joins TRBV3-1 (or the pseudogene TRBV3-2) and TRBJ1-1; D is unclear. This CDR3 is 14 amino acids long. Trimming took off 0 bases at V and 1 base at J, with 6 bases between the two ends. Germline CDR1 is LGHDT and CDR2 is YNNKEL (reference sequence).

The chain combines TRBV5-1 with TRBJ1-3, with D perhaps matching TRBD1 (5 bases). Germline V lookup: CDR1 SGHRS, CDR2 YFSETQ. Trimming cost V 3 bases and J 8 bases, with 15 bases left between them. The CDR3 is 14 amino acids. CDR3 loop: CASSWGTQEDTIYF. For the CDR3, the DNA is TGCGCCAGCAGCTGGGGGACTCAGGAAGACACCATATATTTT.

This CDR3 is CASSHDRGDYEQYF. The CDR3 DNA follows: TGTGCCAGCAGCCATGACAGGGGCGATTACGAGCAGTACTTC. This chain uses TRBV5-8 with TRBJ2-7, with 8 bases identical to TRBD1. The V segment lost 4 bases and the J segment 4 bases; nucleotides outside the gene matches: 7. Germline V CDR1 and CDR2: SGHTS, YDEGEE. The CDR3 is 14 amino acids.

The gene calls are TRBV4-3 and TRBJ2-3, with 11 positions matching TRBD2. Per germline, CDR1 LGHNA and CDR2 YSLEER. There are 18 residues in the CDR3. J was trimmed by 4 bases and V by 3 bases; bases with no gene match: 12. The CDR3 nucleotides are TGCGCCAGCAGCCATGGGCTAGCGGGGGGCCAAAGGGCAGATACGCAGTATTTT. It specifies CASSHGLAGGQRADTQYF.

This clone has just a few counts. The chain recombines TRBV7-2 with TRBJ2-7, with 7 bases matching TRBD2. After removal of 1 base from V and 7 bases from J, the junction contained 7 bases not matched to a gene. CDR1 and CDR2 (germline): SGHTA, FQGNSA. The length of the CDR3 is 14 residues. DNA for the CDR3: TGTGCCAGCAGCTTAGGGGCGGGAGTTATGGAGCAGTACTTC. Translation gives CASSLGAGVMEQYF.

V and J are TRBV12-3 or TRBV12-4 and TRBJ1-2; possible D gene TRBD1, 5 bases. Trimming pared 3 bases from V and 4 bases from J, leaving 9 bases between. The CDR3 consists of 13 residues. CDR3 bases: TGTGCCAGCAGTTTGGGGGGGGTCTATGGCTACACCTTC. Translating it yields CASSLGGVYGYTF.

The chain combines TRBV15 with TRBJ1-2; D possibly corresponds to TRBD1 (5 bases). The V end lost 1 base, the J end lost 7 bases, and 13 bases lay between the germline ends. The CDR3 sequence is 14 residues long. Germline CDR1 LNHNV, CDR2 YYDKDF (reference sequence). The CDR3 coding sequence is TGTGCCACCAGCAGAGTAGGGGTTTTTGGTGGCTACACCTTC. This encodes CATSRVGVFGGYTF.

The chain links TRBV7-2 to TRBJ1-1, with TRBD1 identical over 7 bases. Looked up from germline, CDR1 is SGHTA and CDR2 is FQGNSA. J was trimmed by 1 base and V by 1 base; bases with no gene match: 15. CDR3 size: 19 residues. CDR3 nucleotide sequence: TGTGCCAGCAGCTTAGACCTACGGGGACAGATCTCGGAGAACACTGAAGCTTTCTTT. This codes for CASSLDLRGQISENTEAFF. Variable domain in full (rest from reference TRBV7-2 and TRBJ1-1): GAGVSQSPSNKVTEKGKDVELRCDPISGHTALYWYRQSLGQGLEFLIYFQGNSAPDKSGLPSDRFSAERTGGSVSTLTIQRTQQEDSAVYLCASSLDLRGQISENTEAFFGQGTRLTVV.

The genes are TRBV28 and TRBJ1-2, with D unresolved. This CDR3 has 14 amino acids. The ends were cut back, 2 bases at V and 4 bases at J, with 11 bases in the middle. In germline, CDR1 is MDHEN, CDR2 SYDVKM. The CDR3 protein is CASSLVVPSYGYTF. DNA for the CDR3: TGTGCCAGCAGTTTAGTTGTCCCGTCCTATGGCTACACCTTC.

The chain uses TRBV7-2 and TRBJ2-5, with 10 nucleotides matching TRBD2. CDR3 length: 16 residues. J lost 1 base, V lost 5 bases, and 7 bases had no gene match. CDR1 SGHTA and CDR2 FQGNSA come from the germline V gene. This CDR3 is CASSPARTSGQETQYF. As DNA, the CDR3 is TGTGCCAGCAGCCCAGCAAGGACTAGCGGCCAAGAGACCCAGTACTTC.

The V call is TRBV5-1, the J call TRBJ2-1, with 10 bases that match TRBD1. Germline V CDR1 and CDR2: SGHRS, YFSETQ. The CDR3 sequence is 17 residues long. V lost 1 base and J lost 5; bases outside the gene matches: 9. CDR3 DNA: TGCGCCAGCAGCTTGCGGACCCGGGACAGGGGCAACAATGAGCAGTTCTTC. It codes for CASSLRTRDRGNNEQFF.

This chain connects TRBV7-9 to TRBJ1-1; D gene uncertain. Trimming took off 1 base at V and 3 bases at J, with 12 bases between the two ends. CDR1 and CDR2 from the germline V gene are SEHNR and FQNEAQ (reference sequence). This CDR3 is built from 15 residues. As DNA, the CDR3 is TGTGCCAGCAGCTTAGAGGCGGGAACCTACACTGAAGCTTTCTTT. It is translated as CASSLEAGTYTEAFF.

J is TRBJ1-3 and V is TRBV6-5, with 7 positions matching TRBD1. Trimming at V came to 6 bases and at J to 7 bases, leaving 12 bases not matched to a gene. From germline, CDR1 is MNHEY and CDR2 SVGAGI. The CDR3 is 15 residues long. CDR3 DNA: TGTGCCAGCAGAAAACAGGGGAGCCCTGCGAACACCATATATTTT. It is translated as CASRKQGSPANTIYF.

The V gene is TRBV5-1, the J gene TRBJ2-3; D may be TRBD1 (6 bases). Looked up from germline, CDR1 is SGHRS and CDR2 is YFSETQ. The CDR3 is 15 amino acids. V was shortened by 1 base and J by 2 bases, with 11 bases between the two germline ends. The CDR3 is CASSLSGAPTDTQYF. CDR3 nucleotides: TGCGCCAGCAGCTTGTCAGGGGCCCCCACAGATACGCAGTATTTT.

The chain has TRBV5-1 and TRBJ2-1; 9 positions agree with TRBD2. V gave up 5 bases and J gave up 5 bases; unmatched junction bases: 11. Looked up from germline, CDR1 is SGHRS and CDR2 is YFSETQ. There are 16 residues in the CDR3. CDR3 nucleotide sequence: TGCGCCAGCAGTACGCGGGCTAGCGGGGTCCACAATGAGCAGTTCTTC. Translating gives CASSTRASGVHNEQFF.

CDR3 bases: TGTGCCAGCAGCCGCGGGACAGGGGGGTATGAGCAGTTCTTC. Its translation: CASSRGTGGYEQFF. This chain links TRBV13 with TRBJ2-1, with 11 bases aligning to TRBD1. J was trimmed by 8 bases and V by 5 bases; bases with no gene match: 5. Germline assignment: CDR1 PRHDT and CDR2 FYEKMQ (reference sequence). The CDR3 extends over 14 amino acids.